This entry features one T cell receptor (beta chain) sequence. Its matching antigen is unknown. The data are from a study of memory B cells and T cells in multiple sclerosis. Findings of the study overall: Normalization was needed because clone-set size differences affected shared clonotype counts.

V was pared by 3 bases and J by 3 bases, with 3 bases of the junction left unmatched. This CDR3 is 14 amino acids long. Germline V gene lookup returns CDR1 KGHSY and CDR2 FQNENV. After stimulus-free culture, autoproliferating CFSE-dim and non-proliferating CFSE-high T cells were sequenced separately. Pooled replicate wells came from 5x10^7 CFSE-labeled PBMCs cultured about seven days without stimulus. Without exogenous stimuli, around 0.5 uM CFSE-labeled PBMCs were cultured serum-free. The protocol was immunoSEQ multiplex PCR, while the TCRdb copy is restricted to in-frame clones and leaves out a portion. The data contain about 12,000 clones, almost 85% of them seen just once; the ten biggest clones take up less than 3.5%.

The TCR was taken from a human donor with multiple sclerosis. V and J are TRBV16 and TRBJ2-3; TRBD1 matches at 7 bases. The sequencing input was PBMCs from blood kept in culture. Written as DNA, the CDR3 is TGTGCCAGCAGCCACAGGGGGAGTACAGATACGCAGTATTTT. Its protein product is CASSHRGSTDTQYF. The full variable domain, its missing parts supplied by reference TRBV16 and TRBJ2-3, is GEEVAQTPKHLVRGEGQKAKLYCAPIKGHSYVFWYQQVLKNEFKFLISFQNENVFDETGMPKERFSAKCLPNSPCSLEIQATKLEDSAVYFCASSHRGSTDTQYFGPGTRLTVL.